These T cell receptor beta chains were read from a single sample in a study of identical twins. TCRdb passed the 5' RACE reads through MiXCR, listing each CDR3 protein once. This table has over 600,000 distinct CDR3 sequences, 20% to 25% appearing once. The same sample was also used in a study of T cells expressing NK-cell markers.

The sample consisted of PBMCs. The source is a young woman in good health. Both conserved end residues are part of each CDR3.

cdr3_length j_call v_call cdr3_aa
15 TRBJ2-1 TRBV7-2 CASSLAGLSYNEQFF
15 TRBJ1-3 TRBV7-2 CASSRQGVSGNTIYF
19 TRBJ2-7 TRBV11-2 CASSLVHPGLAGPTYEQYF
15 TRBJ2-1 TRBV4-1 CASSQQTNSYNEQFF
13 TRBJ1-1 TRBV29-1 CSGSRDKNTEAFF
16 TRBJ2-1 TRBV20-1 CSANLPGGSPYNEQFF
15 TRBJ2-5 TRBV13 CASSSTLTGQETQYF
13 TRBJ2-2 TRBV6-5 CASSYHSGGELFF
14 TRBJ2-7 TRBV7-8 CASSSYGQGGEQYF
13 TRBJ2-1 TRBV7-8 CASSLPGGREQFF
14 TRBJ2-2 TRBV7-8 CASLVGGVAGELFF